The present T cell receptor (beta chain) was sequenced within a study of cytomegalovirus exposure and HLA in healthy donors. Comment on this clone: What it binds is unknown.

V shed 6 bases and J 3 bases; nucleotides not matched to a gene: 4. Germline assignment: CDR1 MNHNY and CDR2 SVGAGI (reference sequence). The CDR3 runs to 13 residues. General study points: The later analysis indicated that the majority of CMV-associated TCR beta chains appeared HLA-restricted. As was reported, the HLA-A and HLA-B alleles of most subjects were accurately predicted from TCR beta sequences. Researchers catalogued roughly 170 TCR beta chains as cytomegalovirus-associated.

The PCR was carried out with 60 Vbeta primers and 13 Jbeta primers. Only in-frame clones appear in the TCRdb table, and some are missing; sequencing was by immunoSEQ multiplex PCR. The sample contains some 110,000 clones, about 81% of which appear only once. The receptor's source is a woman aged 25 to 39 in good health and CMV-seronegative. The gene calls are TRBV6-6 and TRBJ2-7, with 8 bases aligning to TRBD1. The source material was PBMCs. The CDR3 loop reads CASRPGTGYEQYF. The DNA of the CDR3 is TGTGCCAGCAGACCCGGGACAGGCTACGAGCAGTACTTC.